This T cell receptor (beta chain) was captured in a study of a mutant IDH1 vaccine in newly diagnosed glioma. Assay used: immunoSEQ multiplex PCR; TCRdb lists only in-frame clones, some missing. The table records over 30,000 clones, roughly 79% of them present only once. Per the germline V gene, CDR1 is SEHNR and CDR2 is FQNEAQ (reference sequence). V was clipped by 2 bases and J by 5 bases; unmatched bases: 2. This CDR3 is built from 13 residues. The time point here: week 35, safety follow-up. With topical imiquimod, each dose of the vaccine consisted of 300 ug of mutant IDH1 20-mer peptide. With regard to this clone: No antigen is known for it. This sample also contains other DNA sequences that code for the same CDR3.

The receptor was isolated from a woman aged 30 to 39 with glioma. Some clones in this sample may be carry-over from other donors' samples. The chain uses TRBV7-9 and TRBJ1-1; TRBD1 matches 7 bases. This sample comprised PBMCs, obtained from a glioma patient whose treatment included an IDH1 peptide vaccine. As DNA, the CDR3 is TGTGCCAGCAGCTTACAGGGGGTGACTGAAGCTTTCTTT. Translated: CASSLQGVTEAFF.